A selection of T cell receptor beta chains follows, all from one sample in a study of cytomegalovirus exposure and HLA in healthy donors. Assay: immunoSEQ multiplex PCR; the TCRdb copy retains only in-frame clones and omits some. The repertoire holds about 250,000 clones, with roughly 87% as singletons. The sequenced material came from PBMCs. These receptors originate from a man aged 18 to 35 in good health and CMV-seropositive. CDR3s include the opening cysteine and the closing phenylalanine or tryptophan. A D gene is named only where the DNA matches it firmly. Some rows mark clone size as missing; the rest say once, few, many or name a class of expanded clone.

J | V | size | D | DNA | CDR3
TRBJ1-1 | TRBV14 | NA | NA | TGTGCCAGCCGGGGGGTTTTGAACACTGAAGCTTTCTTT | CASRGVLNTEAFF
TRBJ2-3 | TRBV27 | NA | NA | TGTGCCAGCAGTTTATCGGGGAGCACAGATACGCAGTATTTT | CASSLSGSTDTQYF
TRBJ2-7 | TRBV28 | once | NA | TGTGCCAGCAGACTACGGGGATCCTACGAGCAGTACTTC | CASRLRGSYEQYF
TRBJ2-7 | TRBV28 | NA | NA | TGTGCCAGCAGCCCGGGTAGCGGATACTTCTACGAGCAGTACTTC | CASSPGSGYFYEQYF
TRBJ2-7 | TRBV18 | NA | TRBD2 | TGTGCCAGCTCTACTAGCGGGAGAGGCGAGCAGTACTTC | CASSTSGRGEQYF
TRBJ2-5 | TRBV10-3 | NA | NA | TGTGCCATCACCGAGAGGGCCGAAGAGACCCAGTACTTC | CAITERAEETQYF
TRBJ1-3 | TRBV4-3 | NA | NA | TGCGCCAGCAGCCAAGATCATCACAGGAGTGGAAACACCATATATTTT | CASSQDHHRSGNTIYF
TRBJ1-2 | TRBV5-4 | NA | TRBD1 | TGTGCCAGCAGCTTGCTGAACAGGGGTGATGGCTACACCTTC | CASSLLNRGDGYTF
TRBJ2-7 | TRBV5-6 | NA | NA | TGTGCCAGCAGCTGGACCACGGAGGAGCAGTACTTC | CASSWTTEEQYF
TRBJ1-1 | TRBV25-1 | once | NA | TGTGCCAGCAGTGAGTCAGGGCTCACTGAAGCTTTCTTT | CASSESGLTEAFF
TRBJ2-7 | TRBV7-2 | NA | NA | TGTGCCAGCAGCTTAGAAGTGGGGAGTCTCTACGAGCAGTACTTC | CASSLEVGSLYEQYF
TRBJ2-7 | TRBV28 | NA | TRBD2 | TGTGCCAGCAGTTTAGATTGCCTAGCGGGAGGATGCGAGCAGTACTTC | CASSLDCLAGGCEQYF
TRBJ2-7 | TRBV10-3 | NA | TRBD1 | TGTGCCACCCGGAAGGGACAGGAGGCGTACGAGCAGTACTTC | CATRKGQEAYEQYF
TRBJ1-1 | TRBV7-8 | NA | TRBD1 | TGTGCCAGCAGCTTAGCCGATAACAGGGGCACTGAAGCTTTCTTT | CASSLADNRGTEAFF
TRBJ2-5 | TRBV28 | once | TRBD2 | TGTGCCAGCAGTTTGGTAACTAGCGGGAGCATAGAGACCCAGTACTTC | CASSLVTSGSIETQYF
TRBJ1-5 | TRBV6-1 | NA | NA | TGTGCCAGCGCTGAGGGGGGCTGGCAGCCCCAGCATTTT | CASAEGGWQPQHF
TRBJ2-3 | TRBV15 | NA | NA | TGTGCCACCAGCAGAGATCGGGCAGCAATCGGGGATACGCAGTATTTT | CATSRDRAAIGDTQYF
TRBJ2-1 | TRBV5-1 | once | TRBD1 | TGCGCCAGCAGCTTGAAACAAATCGACAGGGTTAGCTCCTACAATGAGCAGTTCTTC | CASSLKQIDRVSSYNEQFF
TRBJ2-1 | TRBV11-2 | NA | NA | TGTGCCAGCAGCGTCGGGACTGTGAATGAGCAGTTCTTC | CASSVGTVNEQFF
TRBJ1-1 | TRBV10-2 | once | NA | TGCGCCAGCAGTGGACGGGGAGAGAACACTGAAGCTTTCTTT | CASSGRGENTEAFF
TRBJ2-1 | TRBV5-1 | NA | NA | TGCGCCAGCAGCTTGGATACAGGAATTGAGCAGTTCTTC | CASSLDTGIEQFF
TRBJ2-3 | TRBV11-2 | NA | TRBD1 | TGTGCCAGCAGCTTGTCACAGGGGCTGGATACGCAGTATTTT | CASSLSQGLDTQYF
TRBJ2-3 | TRBV28 | NA | TRBD2 | TGTGCCAGCAGTCGGCTAGCGGGAGCTCCCGATACGCAGTATTTT | CASSRLAGAPDTQYF
TRBJ2-3 | TRBV2 | NA | TRBD1 | TGTGCCAGCAATTTAGGACAGGGGACATCAGATACGCAGTATTTT | CASNLGQGTSDTQYF
TRBJ2-1 | TRBV7-9 | NA | NA | TGTGCCAGCACCTGGGCAGTGGGCAATGAGCAGTTCTTC | CASTWAVGNEQFF
TRBJ2-4 | TRBV5-4 | once | NA | TGTGCCAGCAGCTTGGGGACTGGGGTCGGCATTCAGTACTTC | CASSLGTGVGIQYF
TRBJ1-2 | TRBV20-1 | NA | NA | TGCAGTGCTTCTTTCTATGGCTACACCTTC | CSASFYGYTF
TRBJ2-2 | TRBV6-4 | NA | TRBD2 | TGTGCCAGCAGTGACTCTAGCGGGAGTTTTACCGGGGAGCTGTTTTTT | CASSDSSGSFTGELFF
TRBJ2-7 | TRBV7-6 | NA | NA | TGTGCCAGCAGCTCCTCACTGAGACATAAACATCCCTACGAGCAGTACTTC | CASSSSLRHKHPYEQYF
TRBJ1-2 | TRBV19 | NA | NA | TGTGCCAGTAGTATTCGACGGCCTGCGGCCCCAGGCTACACCTTC | CASSIRRPAAPGYTF
TRBJ2-1 | TRBV18 | NA | TRBD2 | TGTGCCAGCTCACCTGGGACTAGCGGGAGTTACAATGAGCAGTTCTTC | CASSPGTSGSYNEQFF
TRBJ1-2 | TRBV30 | NA | TRBD1 | TGTGCCTGGAAAAACTCGGACAGGGCTGGCTACACCTTC | CAWKNSDRAGYTF
TRBJ1-1 | TRBV7-9 | NA | NA | TGTGCCAGCAGCCTTGGGGGTGACACTGAAGCTTTCTTT | CASSLGGDTEAFF
TRBJ2-7 | TRBV20-1 | NA | NA | TGCAGTGCTCAGAGAGTGCATGAGCAGTACTTC | CSAQRVHEQYF
TRBJ2-7 | TRBV4-1 | once | TRBD2 | TGCGCCAGCAGCCAAGGCGGGAGTGGGTCCTACGAGCAGTACTTC | CASSQGGSGSYEQYF
TRBJ2-7 | TRBV6-1 | NA | TRBD1 | TGTGCCAGCAGGAGGACAGGGATCGACGAGCAGTACTTC | CASRRTGIDEQYF
TRBJ2-2 | TRBV6-1 | NA | NA | TGTGCCAGCAGTGAACTCGGAGTGGGGAGCGGGGAGCTGTTTTTT | CASSELGVGSGELFF
TRBJ1-2 | TRBV14 | NA | NA | TGTGCCAGCAGCCAACTCTCCGGGACACAAGATTTGGGCTACACCTTC | CASSQLSGTQDLGYTF
TRBJ2-2 | TRBV5-1 | NA | NA | TGCGCCAGCAGGGCCGGGACTCAGAACACCGGGGAGCTGTTTTTT | CASRAGTQNTGELFF
TRBJ2-1 | TRBV7-6 | NA | TRBD2 | TGTGCCAGCAGCGGGGGGAGCGGGAGCGATCGGTCCTACAATGAGCAGTTCTTC | CASSGGSGSDRSYNEQFF
TRBJ1-5 | TRBV30 | NA | NA | TGTGCCTGGATGGACACCGGGAATGGTCCCCAGCATTTT | CAWMDTGNGPQHF
TRBJ2-2 | TRBV6-5 | NA | NA | TGTGCCAGCAGGCGACAGGCCCCAGGCACCGGGGAGCTGTTTTTT | CASRRQAPGTGELFF
TRBJ1-5 | TRBV5-5 | NA | TRBD1 | TGTGCCAGCAGCCCCACGGGACAGAGCAATCAGCCCCAGCATTTT | CASSPTGQSNQPQHF
TRBJ1-2 | TRBV28 | NA | NA | TGTGCCAGCAGTTTAGGAGCACCGTATGGCTACACCTTC | CASSLGAPYGYTF
TRBJ1-2 | TRBV20-1 | NA | NA | TGCAGTGCTAGGAGGAGTTATGGCTACACCTTC | CSARRSYGYTF
TRBJ2-1 | TRBV7-2 | NA | TRBD2 | TGTGCCAGCAGTTTACTAGCGGGAGTTTACAATGAGCAGTTCTTC | CASSLLAGVYNEQFF
TRBJ2-2 | TRBV27 | NA | TRBD2 | TGTGCCAGCAGTACCAAACTAGCGGGCACCGGGGAGCTGTTTTTT | CASSTKLAGTGELFF
TRBJ1-4 | TRBV5-6 | NA | NA | TGTGCCAGCAGCTTGCGAACAACTAATGAAAAACTGTTTTTT | CASSLRTTNEKLFF
TRBJ1-1 | TRBV28 | NA | NA | TGTGCCTACACTGAAGCTTTCTTT | CAYTEAFF
TRBJ2-7 | TRBV5-4 | NA | NA | TGTGCCAGCAGCCCGTGGGCCGGGGTGAACGAGCAGTACTTC | CASSPWAGVNEQYF
TRBJ1-2 | TRBV2 | NA | NA | TGTGCCAGCAGTGTGGTTGGTCAGGGGATAGGGGGCTACACCTTC | CASSVVGQGIGGYTF
TRBJ2-5 | TRBV27 | NA | TRBD1 | TGTGCCAGCAGTCTACAGGGGCGGGAGACCCAGTACTTC | CASSLQGRETQYF
TRBJ1-2 | TRBV15 | once | NA | TGTGCCACCAGCAGCCCCTCGTCTAGGGAATTCCCTGGCGGCTACACCTTC | CATSSPSSREFPGGYTF
TRBJ1-3 | TRBV5-6 | NA | NA | TGTGCCAGCAGCTTGGGCCCACTCATTTACTCTGGAAACACCATATATTTT | CASSLGPLIYSGNTIYF